This T cell receptor beta chain emerged from a study of T-cell memory formation after mild COVID-19. Across the study: Each donor largely had its own TCR clusters. Findings and caveats of the study: CD4+ contracting clones lay mainly in CM and EM, CD8+ ones in EMRA.

The CDR3 spans 14 residues. The germline V and J ends were trimmed by 2 bases and 7 bases, with 9 bases remaining between them. The germline CDR1 and CDR2 sequences are LNHDA and SQIVND (reference sequence). This clonotype was counted a few times. What it recognizes is unknown. MiXCR, applied by TCRdb to the 5' RACE reads, yields one record per CDR3 protein. The sample shows about 140,000 distinct CDR3 sequences, about 6% of them seen only once. The sample taken for sequencing was PBMCs or a T cell subset sorted from them (not recorded which). This chain connects TRBV19 to TRBJ1-6; no clear D. The TCR sequence derives from an adult woman who had mild COVID-19 (a few samples of this study predate the infection). Cell type and time point are not known. CDR3 in DNA: TGTGCCAGTAGTATACGGGGTTTGAATTCACCCCTCCACTTT. Translation gives CASSIRGLNSPLHF.